This TCR beta chain was captured by sequencing in a study of T cell repertoires in cytomegalovirus infection. About the research overall: Matching HLA type, along with CMV infection, was indicated by public TCR beta signatures.

One entry per CDR3 protein, called by TCRdb with MiXCR from the reads. This table has about 340,000 distinct CDR3 sequences, about 27% appearing once. Whole-study results and caveats: There were carriers of CMV plus the relevant HLA, and cumulative public TCR beta family frequency identified them.

The CDR3 has 13 amino acids. V gave up 4 bases and J gave up 6 bases; unmatched junction bases: 3. Germline CDR1 and CDR2: SGHNT and YENEEA. This clonotype was seen a handful of times. As yet, its antigen is unknown. This chain connects TRBV11-3 to TRBJ1-1, with TRBD1 identical over 9 bases. The source is a human donor in good health (CMV status not recorded). Some clones in this sample may be carry-over from other donors' samples. The starting material was cultured PBMCs, obtained from culture after CMV antigen stimulation. The CDR3 protein is CASSSGQGSEAFF. The CDR3 nucleotides are TGTGCCAGCAGCTCGGGACAGGGCTCTGAAGCTTTCTTT.